The sequence of this TCR beta chain was determined in a study of T-cell reconstitution after alpha-beta-depleted transplantation in children. Looked up from germline, CDR1 is MGHRA and CDR2 is YSYEKL. There are 18 residues in the CDR3. The V gene lost 3 bases and the J gene lost 5 bases, with 22 bases spanning the gap. Researchers prepared the TCRbeta library using unique molecular identifiers, the study reports. MiXCR was run by TCRdb on the PCR reads, yielding one entry per CDR3 protein. This sample has roughly 170,000 distinct CDR3 sequences, with about 6.8% found just once. V gene TRBV4-1 combines with J gene TRBJ1-4; TRBD1 might be the D (5 bases). The source was PBMCs from the stem cell graft donor, collected from the stem cell graft. This receptor was obtained from a human donor who donated a stem cell graft to a child with Wiskott-Aldrich syndrome. CDR3 residues: CASSQSKTALTGNEKLFF. Here the CDR3 DNA reads TGCGCCAGCAGCCAGAGCAAGACAGCGTTAACCGGGAATGAAAAACTGTTTTTT.